This T cell receptor (beta chain) stems from a study of shared clonotypes between healthy human individuals. Only in-frame clones appear in the TCRdb table, and some are missing; sequencing was by immunoSEQ multiplex PCR. The sample carries about 1 million clones, approximately 76% recorded once. This CDR3 comprises 14 residues. Trimming at V came to 5 bases and at J to 6 bases, leaving 7 bases not matched to a gene. Germline CDR1 is MNHEY and CDR2 is SMNVEV (reference sequence). This sequence was found in a man between 18 and 29 years old in good health. The sequenced material came from memory CD4+ T cells sorted from blood. Sample subset: CD45RA-negative fraction. The chain employs TRBV27 and TRBJ2-5, with 9 bases aligning to TRBD1. DNA of the CDR3: TGTGCCAGCAGTGGAGGGACAGGGTCACAGACCCAGTACTTC. Residues: CASSGGTGSQTQYF.